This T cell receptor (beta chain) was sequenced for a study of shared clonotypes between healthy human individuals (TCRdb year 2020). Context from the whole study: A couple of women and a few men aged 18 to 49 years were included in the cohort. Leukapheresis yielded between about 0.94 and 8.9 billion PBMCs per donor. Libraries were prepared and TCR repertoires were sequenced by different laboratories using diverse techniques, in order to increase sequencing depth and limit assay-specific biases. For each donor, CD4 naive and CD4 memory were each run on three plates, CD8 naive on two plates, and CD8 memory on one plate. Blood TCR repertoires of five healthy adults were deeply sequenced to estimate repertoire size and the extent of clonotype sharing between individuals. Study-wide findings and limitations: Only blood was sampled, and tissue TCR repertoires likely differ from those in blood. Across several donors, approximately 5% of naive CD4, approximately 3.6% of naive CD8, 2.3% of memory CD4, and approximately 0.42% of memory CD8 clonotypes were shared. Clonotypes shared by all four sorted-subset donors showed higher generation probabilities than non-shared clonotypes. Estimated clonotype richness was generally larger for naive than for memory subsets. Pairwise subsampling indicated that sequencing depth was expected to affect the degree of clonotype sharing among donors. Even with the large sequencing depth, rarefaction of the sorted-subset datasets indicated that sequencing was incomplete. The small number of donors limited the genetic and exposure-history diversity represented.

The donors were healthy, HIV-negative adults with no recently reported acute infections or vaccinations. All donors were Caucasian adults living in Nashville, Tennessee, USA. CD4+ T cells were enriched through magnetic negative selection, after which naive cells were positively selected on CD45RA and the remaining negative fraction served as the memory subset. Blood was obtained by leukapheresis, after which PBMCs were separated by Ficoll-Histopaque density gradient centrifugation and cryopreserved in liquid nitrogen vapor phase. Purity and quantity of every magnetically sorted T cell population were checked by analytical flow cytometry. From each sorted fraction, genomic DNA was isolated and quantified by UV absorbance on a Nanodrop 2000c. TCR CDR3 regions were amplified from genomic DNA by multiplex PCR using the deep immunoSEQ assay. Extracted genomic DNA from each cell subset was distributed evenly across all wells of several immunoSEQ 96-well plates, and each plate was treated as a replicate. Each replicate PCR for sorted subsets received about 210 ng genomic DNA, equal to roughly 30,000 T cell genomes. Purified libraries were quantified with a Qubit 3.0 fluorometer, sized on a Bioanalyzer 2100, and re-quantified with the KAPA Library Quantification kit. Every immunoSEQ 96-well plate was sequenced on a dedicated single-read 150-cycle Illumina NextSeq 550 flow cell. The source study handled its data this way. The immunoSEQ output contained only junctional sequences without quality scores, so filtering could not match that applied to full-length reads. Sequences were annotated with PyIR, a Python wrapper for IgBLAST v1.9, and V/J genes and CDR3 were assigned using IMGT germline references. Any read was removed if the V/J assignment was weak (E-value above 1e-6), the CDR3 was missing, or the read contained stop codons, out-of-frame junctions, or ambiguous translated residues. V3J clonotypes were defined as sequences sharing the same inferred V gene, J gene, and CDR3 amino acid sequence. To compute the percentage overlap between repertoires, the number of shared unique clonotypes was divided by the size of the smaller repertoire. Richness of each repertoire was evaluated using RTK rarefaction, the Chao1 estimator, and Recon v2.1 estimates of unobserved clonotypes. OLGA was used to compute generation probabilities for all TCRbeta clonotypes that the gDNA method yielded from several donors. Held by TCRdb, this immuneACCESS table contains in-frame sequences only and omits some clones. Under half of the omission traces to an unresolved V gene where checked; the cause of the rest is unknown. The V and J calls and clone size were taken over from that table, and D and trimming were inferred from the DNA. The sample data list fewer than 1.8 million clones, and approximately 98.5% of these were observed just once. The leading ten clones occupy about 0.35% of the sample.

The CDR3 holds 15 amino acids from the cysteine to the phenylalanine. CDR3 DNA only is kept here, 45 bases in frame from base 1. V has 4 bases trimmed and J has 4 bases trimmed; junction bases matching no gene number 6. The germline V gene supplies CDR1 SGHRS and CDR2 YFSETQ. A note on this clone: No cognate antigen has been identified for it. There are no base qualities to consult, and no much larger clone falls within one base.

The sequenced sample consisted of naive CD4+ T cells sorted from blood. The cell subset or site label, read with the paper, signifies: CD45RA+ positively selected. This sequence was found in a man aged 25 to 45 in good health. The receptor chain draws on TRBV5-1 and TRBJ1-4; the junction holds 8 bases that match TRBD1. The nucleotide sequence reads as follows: TGCGCCAGCAGCAGTCGACAGGGGATTAATGAAAAACTGTTTTTT. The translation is CASSSRQGINEKLFF.